Given below is one T cell receptor (beta chain) in context. The data are from a study of PD-L1 blockade in urothelial cancer. The table came from immunoSEQ multiplex PCR; TCRdb's copy has only in-frame clones and leaves some out. The sample records more than 85,000 clones, roughly nine tenths being singletons. Pretreatment and on-treatment samples were taken, numbering 1 to 8 per patient. The CDR3 totals 14 residues. V lost 5 bases and J lost 6; bases outside the gene matches: 4. Germline V gene sequence: CDR1 LNHDA, CDR2 SQIVND (reference sequence). The TCR sequence derives from a woman older than 75 with urothelial cancer. The chain links TRBV19 to TRBJ2-7, with 13 bases that match TRBD2. The source was PBMCs, collected around atezolizumab (anti-PD-L1) treatment. CDR3 sequence: CASSATSGRSEQYF. CDR3 DNA sequence: TGTGCCAGTAGTGCGACTAGCGGGAGGAGCGAGCAGTACTTC.